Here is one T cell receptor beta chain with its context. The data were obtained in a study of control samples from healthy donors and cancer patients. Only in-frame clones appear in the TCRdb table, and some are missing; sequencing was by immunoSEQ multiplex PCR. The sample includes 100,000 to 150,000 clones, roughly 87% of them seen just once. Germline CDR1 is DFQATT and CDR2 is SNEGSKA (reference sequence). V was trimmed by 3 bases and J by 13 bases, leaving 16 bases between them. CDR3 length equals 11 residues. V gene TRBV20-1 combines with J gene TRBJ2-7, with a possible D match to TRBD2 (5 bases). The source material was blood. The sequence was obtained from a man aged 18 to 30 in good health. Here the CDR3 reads CSARGLASEYF. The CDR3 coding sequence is TGCAGTGCTAGGGGCCTAGCCTCCGAATACTTC.